The rows below give T cell receptor beta chains drawn from one sample of a study of T cell responses to AZD1222 COVID-19 vaccine. The data were produced by immunoSEQ multiplex PCR, yet TCRdb's version contains in-frame clones alone and is incomplete. The data contain more than 120,000 clones, 88% of them singletons. The material sequenced was peripheral blood, taken 28 days after the second dose of the MenACWY control vaccine. All receptors derive from an adult who received the MenACWY meningococcal vaccine as a control. The CDR3 runs from the conserved cysteine through the conserved F or W. The D gene is left open where the match is weak. Clone size appears in some rows only: once, few, many, or a class for an expanded clone.

d_call | clone_size | j_call | v_call | cdr3_nt | cdr3_aa
NA | NA | TRBJ2-5 | TRBV7-3 | TGTGCCAGCAGCTTAGGTGGCAAAGAGACCCAGTACTTC | CASSLGGKETQYF
TRBD1 | NA | TRBJ1-2 | TRBV19 | TGTGCCAGTAGCTTCCGAGGACAGGGCTCGAGCTATGGCTACACCTTC | CASSFRGQGSSYGYTF
NA | NA | TRBJ2-3 | TRBV3-1/TRBV3-2 | TGTGCCAGCAGCCAAGCGACAGATACGCAGTATTTT | CASSQATDTQYF
NA | NA | TRBJ1-2 | TRBV3-1/TRBV3-2 | TGTGCCAGCAGCCAAGATGCCGGTGGCTACACCTTC | CASSQDAGGYTF
NA | NA | TRBJ2-2 | TRBV11-1 | TGTGCCAGCAGGTCTAGCCGGACCGGGGAGCTGTTTTTT | CASRSSRTGELFF
NA | NA | TRBJ2-6 | TRBV5-1 | TGCGCCAGCAGCTTGGTAGGGGGGCCTGGGGCCAACGTCCTGACTTTC | CASSLVGGPGANVLTF
NA | NA | TRBJ2-2 | TRBV21-1 | NA | CASSKGVGQGTGELFF
NA | NA | TRBJ2-4 | TRBV5-4 | TGTGCCAGCAGCCCAAGTACTGTAGCCAAAAACATTCAGTACTTC | CASSPSTVAKNIQYF
NA | NA | TRBJ2-2 | TRBV29-1 | TGCAGCGTCCAGTGGAGGGACACCGGGGAGCTGTTTTTT | CSVQWRDTGELFF
NA | NA | TRBJ1-1 | TRBV27 | TGTGCCAGCAGTTTATATAATTGGGGGCGAACTGAAGCTTTCTTT | CASSLYNWGRTEAFF
NA | NA | TRBJ2-5 | TRBV5-1 | TGCGCCAGCAGCTTGGAGGGCAGCCAAGAGACCCAGTACTTC | CASSLEGSQETQYF
NA | NA | TRBJ1-5 | TRBV2 | TGTGCCAGCAGTGCGGTTTTCAACAGGCCAAATGGCAATCAGCCCCAGCATTTT | CASSAVFNRPNGNQPQHF
NA | NA | TRBJ2-3 | TRBV5-1 | TGCGCCAGCAGCTTGGTAGGCGGGTACACAGATACGCAGTATTTT | CASSLVGGYTDTQYF
TRBD2 | NA | TRBJ2-1 | TRBV5-4 | TGTGCCAGCAGCTTGGAGTTGCGGGAGTTCGGTGATGAGCAGTTCTTC | CASSLELREFGDEQFF
NA | NA | TRBJ2-7 | TRBV5-6 | TGTGCCAGCAGCTTGGTTGGACCCAACATGGACGAGCAGTACTTC | CASSLVGPNMDEQYF
NA | NA | TRBJ2-7 | TRBV6-5 | TGTGCCAGCAGTAACCCGGGAGCAACCTACGAGCAGTACTTC | CASSNPGATYEQYF
NA | NA | TRBJ2-1 | TRBV7-3 | TGTGCCAGCAGCCCAACTCAGGCGAGTGAGCAGTTCTTC | CASSPTQASEQFF
TRBD1 | NA | TRBJ2-5 | TRBV5-1 | TGCGCCAGCTGGCAGGGGGCAGGGGAGACCCAGTACTTC | CASWQGAGETQYF
NA | NA | TRBJ1-5 | TRBV29-1 | TGCAGCGTTGCGCAGAGTAATAGCAATCAGCCCCAGCATTTT | CSVAQSNSNQPQHF
TRBD1 | NA | TRBJ1-4 | TRBV5-1 | TGCGCCAGCAGCTTGGAGTCAGGGGGCGCAGAAAAACTGTTTTTT | CASSLESGGAEKLFF
NA | once | TRBJ1-1 | TRBV19 | TGTGCCAGTAGTCCCCGAAGTAGAGGGTCTGACACTGAAGCTTTCTTT | CASSPRSRGSDTEAFF
NA | NA | TRBJ1-2 | TRBV7-9 | TGTGCCAGCAGCGGTCGACAGGACTATTTCTATGGCTACACCTTC | CASSGRQDYFYGYTF
TRBD1 | NA | TRBJ1-2 | TRBV25-1 | TGTGCCAGCAGTGCCTCCCGGACAGGGGAACCAACTAACTATGGCTACACCTTC | CASSASRTGEPTNYGYTF
NA | NA | TRBJ1-1 | TRBV6-6 | TGTGCCAGCAGTTCTCAGGGAGGGGACACTGAAGCTTTCTTT | CASSSQGGDTEAFF
NA | once | TRBJ1-1 | TRBV5-8 | TGTGCCAGCAGCTTGGAGGTGAAGGGAGGCACTGAAGCTTTCTTT | CASSLEVKGGTEAFF
TRBD1 | NA | TRBJ1-1 | TRBV12-3/TRBV12-4 | TGTGCCAGCAGTCAAGACAGGGGCACTGAAGCTTTCTTT | CASSQDRGTEAFF
NA | NA | TRBJ1-6 | TRBV3-1/TRBV3-2 | TGTGCCAGCAGCCAAGCTCGGACCCCCTATAATTCACCCCTCCACTTT | CASSQARTPYNSPLHF
TRBD2 | NA | TRBJ2-1 | TRBV19 | TGTGCCAGTAGTATGGGACTAGCGGGGGGGAAGCAGTTCTTC | CASSMGLAGGKQFF
NA | NA | TRBJ1-1 | TRBV6-1 | TGTGCCAGCAGTGAGCCGGGATTGAACACTGAAGCTTTCTTT | CASSEPGLNTEAFF
NA | NA | TRBJ1-1 | TRBV7-9 | TGTGCCAGCAGCCTTTACGGCCCAGGGGAAGCTTTCTTT | CASSLYGPGEAFF
NA | NA | TRBJ2-5 | TRBV4-3 | TGCGCCAGCAGCCCTAGGGCAACGTACCAAGAGACCCAGTACTTC | CASSPRATYQETQYF
NA | once | TRBJ1-2 | TRBV5-1 | TGCGCCAGCGGCGGGGAGGACTATGGCTACACCTTC | CASGGEDYGYTF
NA | NA | TRBJ1-4 | TRBV6-5 | TGTGCCAGCAGTTACGGCGCCGTTAGGGGTGAAAAACTGTTTTTT | CASSYGAVRGEKLFF
NA | NA | TRBJ1-1 | TRBV5-6 | TGTGCCAGCAGCTTTAAGGCCTCCCGGGTCACTGAAGCTTTCTTT | CASSFKASRVTEAFF
NA | NA | TRBJ2-3 | TRBV7-3 | TGTGCCAGCAGCTCGGGACCACCGATGTTCACAGATACGCAGTATTTT | CASSSGPPMFTDTQYF
NA | NA | TRBJ1-6 | TRBV11-2 | TGTGCCAGCAGCTTAAGGGGCTCCTATAATTCACCCCTCCACTTT | CASSLRGSYNSPLHF
NA | NA | TRBJ2-1 | TRBV2 | TGTGCCAGCAGTGAAATCACCGACTCACCCAATGAGCAGTTCTTC | CASSEITDSPNEQFF
NA | NA | TRBJ2-6 | TRBV7-2 | TGTGCCAGCAGCTTAGTTGGAGGGTTTGGGGCCAACGTCCTGACTTTC | CASSLVGGFGANVLTF
TRBD1 | NA | TRBJ1-1 | TRBV24-1 | TGTGCCACCAGTGATGCCGGGACAGTGGGCACTGAAGCTTTCTTT | CATSDAGTVGTEAFF
NA | NA | TRBJ1-3 | TRBV11-3 | TGTGCCAGCAGCTTGAACCTGGCGTCGGCTGGAAACACCATATATTTT | CASSLNLASAGNTIYF
NA | NA | TRBJ1-1 | TRBV23-1 | TGCGCCAGCAGTCAATCTGGCCTGTGTGGAGCTTTCTTT | CASSQSGLCGAFF